This section outlines one T cell receptor (beta chain) sequence together with its context. Its antigen is currently unknown. RNA transcripts were the template for amplifying TCR beta CDR3 regions. The primer set for the first-round RT-PCR of the TCR CDR3 was HTBI. Each CDR3 protein gets one entry after TCRdb re-called the multiplex PCR reads with MiXCR. The sample shows 350,000 or so distinct CDR3 sequences, over 15% of them seen only once. The germline gives CDR1 SGHTA, CDR2 FQGNSA. The CDR3 totals 14 residues. V was pared by 2 bases and J by 2 bases, with 9 bases between. The sample originates from a study of T cells in Graves' hyperthyroidism and ophthalmopathy. General study points: Ophthalmopathy was separated from stable hyperthyroidism by a 13 V-J model.

The cohort's ophthalmopathy patients, a group with duration under 3 months, had a Clinical Activity Score of at least 3 and a NOSPECS grade of at least 4. The receptor comes from a woman in her forties with Graves' ophthalmopathy. J is TRBJ2-5 and V is TRBV7-2; no firm D call. Sample: blood. The CDR3 spells CASSLMLDQETQYF. The CDR3 coding sequence is TGTGCCAGCAGCTTAATGCTAGATCAAGAGACCCAGTACTTC.